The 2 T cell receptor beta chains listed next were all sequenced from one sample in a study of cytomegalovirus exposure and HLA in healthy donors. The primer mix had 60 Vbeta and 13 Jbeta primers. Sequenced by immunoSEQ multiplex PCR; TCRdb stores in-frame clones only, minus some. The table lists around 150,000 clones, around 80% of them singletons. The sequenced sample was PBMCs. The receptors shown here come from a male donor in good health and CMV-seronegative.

CDR3 coding DNA: TGCGCCAGCGGGACAGGGGGCGCAGATACGCAGTATTTT. Protein sequence: CASGTGGADTQYF. The rearrangement links TRBV4-1 to TRBJ2-3; 12 nucleotides line up with TRBD1. V lost 8 bases, J lost 4 bases, and 1 base stayed unmatched. Germline CDR1 and CDR2: MGHRA and YSYEKL. The CDR3 has 13 residues.

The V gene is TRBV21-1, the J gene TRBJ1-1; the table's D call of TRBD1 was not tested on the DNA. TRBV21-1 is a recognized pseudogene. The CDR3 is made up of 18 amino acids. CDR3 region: CASSKGSGTGYMNTEAFF. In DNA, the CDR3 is TGTGCCAGCAGCAAAGGGTCCGGGACAGGGTATATGAACACTGAAGCTTTCTTT.